This TCR beta chain appears in the sequencing data of a study of beta chain features in type 1 diabetes. Study-wide findings and caveats: Naive, central memory and regulatory TCRB repertoires appeared more similar among patients than healthy donors. Moderately but significantly shorter TCRB CDR3s were found in Type 1 diabetes patients in all four CD4+ subsets.

This clone was seen at least ten times. The antigen remains undetermined. Expressed TCRB transcripts were sequenced, since all the RNA that had been isolated was reverse transcribed. Sequenced by immunoSEQ multiplex PCR; TCRdb stores in-frame clones only, minus some. The sample holds almost 350,000 clones, approximately 8% seen once. The TCR sequence derives from a woman between 18 and 29 years old in good health. The sequenced sample consisted of central memory CD4+ T cells from blood.

CDR3 nucleotide sequence: TGTGCCAGCAGCTCTCGGGTGGTTGGCACCGGGGAGCTGTTTTTT. Its translation is CASSSRVVGTGELFF. The rearrangement joins TRBV7-9 to TRBJ2-2, with unresolved D. The germline V gene encodes CDR1 SEHNR and CDR2 FQNEAQ (reference sequence). Trimming removed 4 bases from V and 4 bases from J, with 13 bases in between. This CDR3 contains 15 residues. Full variable domain (rest looked up from reference TRBV7-9 and TRBJ2-2): DTGVSQNPRHKITKRGQNVTFRCDPISEHNRLYWYRQTLGQGPEFLTYFQNEAQLEKSRLLSDRFSAERPKGSFSTLEIQRTEQGDSAMYLCASSSRVVGTGELFFGEGSRLTVL.